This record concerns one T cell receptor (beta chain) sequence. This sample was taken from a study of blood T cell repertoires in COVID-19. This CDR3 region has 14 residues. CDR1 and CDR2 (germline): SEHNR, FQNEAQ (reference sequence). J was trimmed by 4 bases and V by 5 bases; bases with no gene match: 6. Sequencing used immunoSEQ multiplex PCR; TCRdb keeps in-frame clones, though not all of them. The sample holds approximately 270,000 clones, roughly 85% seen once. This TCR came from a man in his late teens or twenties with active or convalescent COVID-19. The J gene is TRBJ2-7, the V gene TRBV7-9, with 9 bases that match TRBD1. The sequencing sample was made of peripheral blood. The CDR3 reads CASSLRDREYEQYF. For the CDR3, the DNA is TGTGCCAGCAGCCTCCGGGACAGGGAATACGAGCAGTACTTC.